This T cell receptor (beta chain) was profiled in a study of cytomegalovirus exposure and HLA in healthy donors. Points from the study as a whole: In a later analysis, HLA-associated beta chains showed higher expansion and lower generation probabilities than comparable chains. In a later analysis, V- and J-gene trimming of beta chains associated with a DCLRE1C missense variant, replicated independently. Earlier analysis looked at TCR beta V segments, and most were productive about 87% or about 30% of the time.

To note about this clone: Antigen unknown.

Donors showed nominal health when sampled, although they likely had unrecorded immune exposures. PCR used 60 Vbeta primers and 13 Jbeta primers. Data came from immunoSEQ multiplex PCR; TCRdb stores just in-frame clones and leaves some out. Of under 40,000 clones detected, roughly 76% appear once; the ten largest clones hold 7.5% to 9%. This CDR3 region has 14 residues. Trimming left V 7 bases short and J 3 bases short, with 14 bases between. The V gene's germline CDR1 is LNHDA and CDR2 SQIVND (reference sequence). The TCR sequence derives from a woman younger than 45 in good health and CMV-seropositive. This chain links TRBV19 with TRBJ2-3; maybe TRBD1 (5 bases). Sample: PBMCs. This CDR3 reads CASTVQGSTDTQYF. The CDR3 region has the DNA TGTGCCAGTACGGTGCAGGGCAGTACAGATACGCAGTATTTT.